Presented here are 31 T cell receptor beta chains from one specimen sequenced in a study of T cells in Graves' hyperthyroidism and ophthalmopathy. The CDR3 regions of TCR beta were amplified from RNA transcripts. In the first-round RT-PCR of the TCR CDR3, the HTBI primer set was used. TCRdb processed the multiplex PCR reads anew with MiXCR; each CDR3 protein has one entry. The profile shows roughly 570,000 distinct CDR3 sequences, more than 45% of them singletons. Material: peripheral blood or thyroid tissue (not recorded which). These receptors all stem from an adult woman with Graves' disease, either hyperthyroidism or ophthalmopathy (not recorded which).

The chain couples TRBV10-3 to TRBJ1-1; 9 nucleotides agree with TRBD1. The trim removed 8 bases at V and 5 bases at J, leaving 3 bases unmatched. The CDR3 contains 12 residues. Germline assignment: CDR1 ENHRY and CDR2 SYGVKD. CDR3 protein: CAISGQGTEAFF. The CDR3 nucleotides are TGTGCCATCTCTGGACAGGGGACTGAAGCTTTCTTT.

The CDR3: CASSREGRYGYTF. As DNA, the CDR3 is TGTGCCAGCAGCCGGGAGGGACGGTATGGCTACACCTTC. The genes are TRBV7-9 and TRBJ1-2; tentative D call: TRBD1 (5 bases). Per germline, CDR1 SEHNR and CDR2 FQNEAQ (reference sequence). Trimming cost V 5 bases and J 5 bases, with 12 bases left between them. This CDR3 contains 13 residues.

The chain uses TRBV5-6 and TRBJ1-2; 7 bases fit TRBD1. The CDR3 totals 14 residues. V gave up 7 bases and J gave up 2 bases; unmatched junction bases: 8. Per the germline V gene, CDR1 is SGHDT and CDR2 is YYEEEE. In DNA, the CDR3 is TGTGCCAGCGGGCCGATGGACAGGAACTATGGCTACACCTTC. This translates into CASGPMDRNYGYTF.

The V and J genes are TRBV15 and TRBJ2-7, with TRBD2 matching over 10 bases. The CDR3 runs to 16 residues. CDR1 LNHNV and CDR2 YYDKDF come from the germline V gene (reference sequence). The ends lost 5 bases at V and 3 bases at J; junction bases unmatched: 10. The CDR3 loop is CATSLAHSGRFYEQYF. In DNA form, the CDR3 reads TGTGCCACCAGCCTAGCCCATAGCGGGAGGTTCTACGAGCAGTACTTC.

This clonotype has a count of ten or more. This may stem from a read error, because a much larger clone lies one nucleotide away. Here the CDR3 reads CASSDVTGIQSQHF. The CDR3 coding sequence is TGTGCCAGCAGTGATGTGACAGGGATCCAGTCCCAGCATTTT. The rearrangement joins TRBV25-1 to TRBJ1-5; 7 bases map to TRBD1. CDR3 length equals 14 residues. Germline loops: CDR1 MGHDK, CDR2 SYGVNS. Losses at the gene ends were 3 bases for V and 11 bases for J; bases not matched to a gene: 10.

The chain couples TRBV29-1 to TRBJ2-7; unclear D gene. The CDR3 length is 12 residues. Trimming removed 6 bases at V and 6 bases at J, with 15 bases between. Looked up from germline, CDR1 is SQVTM and CDR2 is ANQGSEA. As DNA, the CDR3 is TGCAGCGTATCGACCGTTCCCCTCGAGCAGTACTTC. It translates to CSVSTVPLEQYF.

The chain links TRBV11-2 to TRBJ1-1, with D possibly TRBD1 on 5 matching bases. This CDR3 has 15 residues. The germline V gene encodes CDR1 SGHAT and CDR2 FQNNGV. V lost 5 bases, J lost 0 bases, and 13 bases lay in between. The CDR3, as DNA: TGTGCCAGCAGCCCCGACAGACTCATGAACACTGAAGCTTTCTTT. Its protein is CASSPDRLMNTEAFF.

The gene calls are TRBV7-9 and TRBJ1-1, with 9 nucleotides matching TRBD1. This CDR3 has 14 amino acids. Germline CDR1 is SEHNR and CDR2 is FQNEAQ (reference sequence). The trim removed 7 bases at V and 5 bases at J, leaving 8 bases unmatched. The CDR3: CASTRDRAGTEAFF. CDR3 nucleotides: TGTGCCAGCACCAGGGACAGGGCAGGAACTGAAGCTTTCTTT.

This chain joins TRBV7-2 and TRBJ2-3; 8 bases line up with TRBD2. After removal of 4 bases from V and 3 bases from J, the junction contained 0 bases not matched to a gene. CDR3 length: 13 amino acids. CDR1 SGHTA and CDR2 FQGNSA come from the germline V gene. The CDR3 reads CASSSGGTDTQYF. The CDR3 coding sequence is TGTGCCAGCAGCTCGGGGGGGACAGATACGCAGTATTTT.

This clonotype was counted a single time. The junction departs from the called germline gene at one end, perhaps through a read error. This sequence joins TRBV24-1 and TRBJ2-2; 8 bases are a match to TRBD1. Germline assignment: CDR1 KGHDR and CDR2 SFDVKD. This CDR3 has 15 amino acids. The CDR3 DNA reads TGTGCCACCAGTGATTTAGGGACAGGTTACAATGAGCAGTTTTTT. The encoded protein is CATSDLGTGYNEQFF.

This sequence joins TRBV19 and TRBJ2-7, with 8 positions matching TRBD1. Unmatched junction bases numbered 9, after V lost 5 bases and J lost 3 bases. The CDR3 extends over 15 amino acids. Germline loops: CDR1 LNHDA, CDR2 SQIVND (reference sequence). The CDR3 is CASSHLTGAYYEQYF. Written as DNA, the CDR3 is TGTGCCAGTAGTCACCTGACAGGGGCCTACTACGAGCAGTACTTC. Variable domain in full (rest from reference TRBV19 and TRBJ2-7): DGGITQSPKYLFRKEGQNVTLSCEQNLNHDAMYWYRQDPGQGLRLIYYSQIVNDFQKGDIAEGYSVSREKKESFPLTVTSAQKNPTAFYLCASSHLTGAYYEQYFGPGTRLTVT.

This clonotype came up many times. The rearrangement links TRBV7-9 to TRBJ1-5; D perhaps matches TRBD1 (6 bases). The CDR3 covers 14 residues. Germline V gives CDR1 SEHNR, CDR2 FQNEAQ (reference sequence). V was cut by 4 bases and J by 7 bases, with 14 bases left in between. CDR3 sequence: CASSYPGARQPQHF. DNA for the CDR3: TGTGCCAGCAGCTATCCAGGGGCTCGGCAGCCCCAGCATTTT.

With regard to this clonotype: A much larger clone lies one base from this, so it may be a read error. The chain uses TRBV12-3 or TRBV12-4 and TRBJ1-5, with D unclear. The CDR3 extends over 13 amino acids. CDR3 DNA sequence: TGTGCCGGCAGCCAGACGGTCCTCGGAGCCCAGCATTTT. This translates into CAGSQTVLGAQHF.

This clonotype was seen many times. V and J are TRBV19 and TRBJ1-5, with D hard to call. V dropped 6 bases and J dropped 1 base, with 13 bases sitting between them. The germline CDR1 and CDR2 sequences are LNHDA and SQIVND (reference sequence). The CDR3 extends over 15 amino acids. This CDR3 reads CASSRTKGSNQPQHF. The CDR3 DNA reads as TGTGCCAGTAGCCGGACTAAGGGCAGCAATCAGCCCCAGCATTTT.

This clonotype was seen at least ten times. CDR3 DNA: TGTGCCAGCAGCCAGATGAACCAAGAGACCCAGTACTTC. Translated, it gives CASSQMNQETQYF. The V call is TRBV11-2, the J call TRBJ2-5; D not certain. Trimming shortened V by 5 bases and J by 0 bases, and 7 bases separated the two germline ends. The CDR3 extends over 13 amino acids. Germline-derived CDR1 and CDR2 are SGHAT and FQNNGV.

This clonotype was found many times. The J gene is TRBJ1-2, the V gene TRBV7-9; 8 nucleotides line up with TRBD1. The CDR3 length is 17 residues. Trimming removed 4 bases from V and 2 bases from J; junction bases left unmatched: 12. The germline CDR1 and CDR2 sequences are SEHNR and FQNEAQ (reference sequence). The CDR3 DNA is TGTGCCAGCAGCTCAATTTACCTGGGACAGGCGAACTATGGCTACACCTTC. This gives the protein CASSSIYLGQANYGYTF.

This chain uses TRBV20-1 with TRBJ2-2; 8 bases agree with TRBD2. Trimming at V came to 0 bases and at J to 0 bases, leaving 3 bases not matched to a gene. The germline CDR1 and CDR2 sequences are DFQATT and SNEGSKA (reference sequence). CDR3 size: 16 residues. The CDR3 region has the DNA TGCAGTGCTAGAGATCCGGGACTAGCGAACACCGGGGAGCTGTTTTTT. It encodes CSARDPGLANTGELFF.

The V call is TRBV11-2, the J call TRBJ2-1; D gene uncertain. V dropped 4 bases and J dropped 5 bases, with 15 bases sitting between them. In germline, CDR1 is SGHAT, CDR2 FQNNGV. CDR3 length: 15 residues. This chain's CDR3 is CASSYTPDRNNEQFF. CDR3 sequence (DNA): TGTGCCAGCAGCTACACTCCGGACCGGAACAATGAGCAGTTCTTC.

A remark on this clonotype: The conserved phenylalanine or tryptophan is not found at the CDR3 terminus, so this likely reflects a read error. V gene TRBV5-1 combines with J gene TRBJ1-1; weak D call: TRBD1 (6 bases). Germline V gene data show CDR1 as SGHRS and CDR2 as YFSETQ. The CDR3 consists of 14 residues. CDR3 region: CTSSSTGSNTEAFS. For the CDR3, the DNA is TGCACCAGCAGCAGCACAGGGTCGAACACTGAAGCTTTCTCT.

This sequence joins TRBV6-4 and TRBJ1-5; no firm D call. Trimming cost V 3 bases and J 6 bases, with 12 bases left between them. The V gene's germline CDR1 is MRHNA and CDR2 SNTAGT. The CDR3 extends over 14 amino acids. In DNA, the CDR3 is TGTGCCAGCAGTGAGTCTCTTGGGGTTCAGCCCCAGCATTTT. The encoded protein is CASSESLGVQPQHF.

A single count supports this clonotype. V gene TRBV7-9 combines with J gene TRBJ1-2, with D possibly TRBD1 on 6 matching bases. Germline V gene data show CDR1 as SEHNR and CDR2 as FQNEAQ (reference sequence). The V end lost 8 bases, the J end lost 7 bases, and 11 bases lay between the germline ends. CDR3 size: 11 residues. CDR3 region: CASAAGVGYTF. CDR3 sequence (DNA): TGTGCCAGCGCGGCAGGGGTTGGCTACACCTTC.

The chain is built from TRBV11-2 and TRBJ2-2; tentatively, D is TRBD1 or TRBD2 (5 bases each). The CDR3 runs to 14 residues. Germline V lookup: CDR1 SGHAT, CDR2 FQNNGV. V lost 5 bases to trimming and J lost 4 bases, with 11 bases between them. The CDR3 DNA is TGTGCCAGCAGCATGGGACCGAGCACCGGGGAGCTGTTTTTT. As protein: CASSMGPSTGELFF.

Ten or more counts support this clonotype. This chain joins TRBV27 and TRBJ2-7; D possibly uses TRBD1 or TRBD2 (6 bases each). In germline, CDR1 is MNHEY, CDR2 SMNVEV (reference sequence). The length of the CDR3 is 11 residues. V gave up 7 bases and J gave up 9 bases, with 13 bases separating them. The DNA for the CDR3 is TGTGCCAGCACCGGGGGCGAAGGGCAGTACTTC. It translates to CASTGGEGQYF.

This clonotype occurred many times. This chain uses TRBV30 with TRBJ2-7; D is unresolved. CDR3 length equals 13 residues. Per the germline V gene, CDR1 is GTSNPN and CDR2 is SVGIG (reference sequence). V was cut by 2 bases and J by 0 bases, with 8 bases left in between. CDR3 sequence: CAWSSVNSYEQYF. The CDR3 nucleotides are TGTGCCTGGAGTTCCGTTAACTCCTACGAGCAGTACTTC.

The rearrangement links TRBV3-1 to TRBJ2-2; a weak D match, TRBD1 (6 bases). The CDR3 length is 16 residues. Germline CDR1 LGHDT, CDR2 YNNKEL (reference sequence). With 0 bases removed from V and 0 bases from J, the gap between germline ends came to 8 bases. DNA of the CDR3: TGTGCCAGCAGCCAAGATCAGGGGTCGAACACCGGGGAGCTGTTTTTT. This codes for CASSQDQGSNTGELFF.

This rearrangement joins TRBV24-1 to TRBJ1-5; 7 bases agree with TRBD1. Germline CDR1 is KGHDR and CDR2 is SFDVKD. The CDR3 totals 13 residues. V shed 5 bases and J 4 bases; nucleotides not matched to a gene: 1. The CDR3 DNA sequence: TGTGCCACCAGTGCAGGGGGTAATCAGCCCCAGCATTTT. Residues: CATSAGGNQPQHF.

This clonotype was detected many times. This rearrangement joins TRBV7-6 to TRBJ2-2, with 7 bases identical to TRBD2. Germline values: CDR1 SGHVS, CDR2 FNYEAQ. V was pared by 6 bases and J by 6 bases, with 34 bases of the junction left unmatched. The CDR3 sequence is 23 residues long. CDR3 DNA: TGTGCCAGCAGAGAGCGTTCGTTTCCGTTGCGGGAGTCGATCAAATTGTTAGCCGGGGAGCTGTTTTTT. Translated, it gives CASRERSFPLRESIKLLAGELFF.

This clonotype was observed a handful of times. The rearrangement joins TRBV2 to TRBJ1-5, with 8 positions matching TRBD1. The CDR3 is 15 residues long. Germline trimming cut 8 bases from V and 0 bases from J; bases unmatched to any gene: 6. Germline values: CDR1 SNHLY, CDR2 FYNNEI. CDR3 nucleotide sequence: TGTGCCAGCCAGGGGGCGGGACCTAGCAATCAGCCCCAGCATTTT. This codes for CASQGAGPSNQPQHF.

Comments on this clonotype: Since no conserved phenylalanine or tryptophan closes the CDR3, a read error is the likely cause. No DNA is shown, since the ends of the CDR3 on it are uncertain; the CDR3 is the one TCRdb lists. V is TRBV20-1 and J is TRBJ2-6; the table gives TRBD1 as D, unverified against the DNA. The CDR3 adds up to 8 amino acids, both ends counted. The germline gives CDR1 DFQATT, CDR2 SNEGSKA (reference sequence). CDR3 in amino acids: CSARSRTV.

The chain recombines TRBV5-1 with TRBJ1-3, with a possible D match to TRBD1 (5 bases). Trimming cost V 4 bases and J 4 bases, with 12 bases left between them. Germline V gene data show CDR1 as SGHRS and CDR2 as YFSETQ. This CDR3 is 14 amino acids long. The CDR3 DNA sequence: TGCGCCAGCAGCATACCCCGGGACGGAAACACCATATATTTT. It yields the protein CASSIPRDGNTIYF.

Comments on this clonotype: A much more abundant neighbour one base away suggests this may be a read error. The CDR3 DNA reads TGTGCCAGCAGTCCCCTCGGAAGGCCCCCCTATGGCTACACCTTC. Protein: CASSPLGRPPYGYTF. J is TRBJ1-2 and V is TRBV12-3 or TRBV12-4; no firm D call. The CDR3 loop spans 15 amino acids. V lost 5 bases to trimming and J lost 4 bases, with 17 bases between them.